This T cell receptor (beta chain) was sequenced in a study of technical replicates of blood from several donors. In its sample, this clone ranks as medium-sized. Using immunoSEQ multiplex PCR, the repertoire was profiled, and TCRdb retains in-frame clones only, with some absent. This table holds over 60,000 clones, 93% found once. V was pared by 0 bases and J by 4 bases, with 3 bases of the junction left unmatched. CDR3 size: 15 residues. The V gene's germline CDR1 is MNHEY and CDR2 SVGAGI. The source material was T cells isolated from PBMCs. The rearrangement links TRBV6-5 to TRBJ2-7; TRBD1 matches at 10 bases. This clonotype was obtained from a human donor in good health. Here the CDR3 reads CASSYSWGQGYEQYF. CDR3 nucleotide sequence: TGTGCCAGCAGTTACTCTTGGGGACAGGGGTACGAGCAGTACTTC.